Described below is a single T cell receptor (beta chain) sequence and its context. The V end lost 4 bases, the J end lost 0 bases, and 9 bases lay between the germline ends. Germline-derived CDR1 and CDR2 are SGDLS and YYNGEE. The CDR3 is 14 residues long. Here immunoSEQ multiplex PCR was the method, and the copy in TCRdb shows in-frame clones only, minus some. The profile covers 200,000 to 250,000 clones, with approximately 90% appearing a single time and under 3% taken by the ten largest. The sample originates from a study of blood T cell repertoires in COVID-19. The J gene is TRBJ2-3, the V gene TRBV9, with D possibly matching TRBD2 (5 bases). The sequenced material came from PBMCs or T cells enriched from blood (not recorded which). The TCR originated in a young woman who had recovered from COVID-19. The CDR3 DNA reads as TGTGCCAGCAGCCCTAGCAGGAGCACAGATACGCAGTATTTT. It codes for CASSPSRSTDTQYF. The variable domain in full, completed from reference TRBV9 and TRBJ2-3, reads DSGVTQTPKHLITATGQRVTLRCSPRSGDLSVYWYQQSLDQGLQFLIQYYNGEERAKGNILERFSAQQFPDLHSELNLSSLELGDSALYFCASSPSRSTDTQYFGPGTRLTVL.